This T cell receptor beta chain was recovered during a study of tumour-infiltrating T cells in Burkitt lymphoma. For the study at large: Survival, overall and progression-free, tracked with productive clonality.

Assay used: immunoSEQ multiplex PCR; TCRdb lists only in-frame clones, some missing. The sample yields around 14,000 clones, more than 60% seen once. The CDR3 has 15 residues. Trimming removed 3 bases at V and 0 bases at J, with 10 bases between. Germline V CDR1 and CDR2: SGHKS, YYEKEE (reference sequence). The sequenced sample was tumor tissue. This TCR was recovered from a human donor with diffuse large B-cell lymphoma. The rearrangement uses TRBV5-5 and TRBJ1-3, with D perhaps matching TRBD1 (5 bases). DNA of the CDR3: TGTGCCAGCAGCTGGGGACGACCCTCTGGAAACACCATATATTTT. Protein: CASSWGRPSGNTIYF.